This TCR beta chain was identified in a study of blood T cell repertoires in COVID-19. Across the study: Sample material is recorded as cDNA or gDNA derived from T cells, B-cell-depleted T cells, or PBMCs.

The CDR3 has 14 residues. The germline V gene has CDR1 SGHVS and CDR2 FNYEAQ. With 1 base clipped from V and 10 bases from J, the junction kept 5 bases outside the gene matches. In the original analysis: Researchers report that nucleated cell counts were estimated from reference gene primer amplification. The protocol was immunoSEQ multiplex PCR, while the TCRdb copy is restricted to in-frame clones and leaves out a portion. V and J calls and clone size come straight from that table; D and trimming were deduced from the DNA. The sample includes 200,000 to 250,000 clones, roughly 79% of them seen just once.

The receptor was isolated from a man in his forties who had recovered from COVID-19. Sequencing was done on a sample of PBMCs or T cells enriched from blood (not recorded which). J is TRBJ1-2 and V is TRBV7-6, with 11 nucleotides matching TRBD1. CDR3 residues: CASSLGTGGAAYTF. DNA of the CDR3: TGTGCCAGCAGCTTAGGGACAGGGGGCGCGGCCTACACCTTC.